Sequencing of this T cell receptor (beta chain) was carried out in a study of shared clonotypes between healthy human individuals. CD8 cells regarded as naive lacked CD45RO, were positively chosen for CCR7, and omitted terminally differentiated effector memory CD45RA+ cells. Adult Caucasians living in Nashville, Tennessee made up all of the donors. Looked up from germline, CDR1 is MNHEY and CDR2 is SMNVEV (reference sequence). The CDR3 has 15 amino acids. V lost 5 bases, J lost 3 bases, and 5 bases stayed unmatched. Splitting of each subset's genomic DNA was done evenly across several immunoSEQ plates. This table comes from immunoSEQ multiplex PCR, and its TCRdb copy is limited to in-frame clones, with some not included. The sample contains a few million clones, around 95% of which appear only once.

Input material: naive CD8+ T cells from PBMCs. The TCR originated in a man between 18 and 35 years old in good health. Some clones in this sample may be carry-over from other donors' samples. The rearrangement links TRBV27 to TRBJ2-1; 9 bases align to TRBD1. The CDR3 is CASSEPGQGYNEQFF. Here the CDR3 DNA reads TGTGCCAGCAGTGAACCGGGACAGGGCTACAATGAGCAGTTCTTC.